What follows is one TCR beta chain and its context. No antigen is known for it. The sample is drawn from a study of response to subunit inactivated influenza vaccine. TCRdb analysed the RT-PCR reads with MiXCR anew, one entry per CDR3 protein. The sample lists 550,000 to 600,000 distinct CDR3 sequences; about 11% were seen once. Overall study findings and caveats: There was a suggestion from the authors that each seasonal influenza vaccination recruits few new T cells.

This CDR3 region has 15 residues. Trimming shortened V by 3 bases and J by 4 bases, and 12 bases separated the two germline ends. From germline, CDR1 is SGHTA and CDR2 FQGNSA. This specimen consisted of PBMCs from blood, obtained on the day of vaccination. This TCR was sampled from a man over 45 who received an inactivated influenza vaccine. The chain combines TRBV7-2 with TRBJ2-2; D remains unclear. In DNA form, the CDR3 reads TGTGCCAGCAGCTTGACACCTGATAGCACCGGGGAGCTGTTTTTT. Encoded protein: CASSLTPDSTGELFF.